This T cell receptor (beta chain) appears in the sequencing data of a study of T cell repertoires in cytomegalovirus infection. The wider study: CMV infection together with matching HLA type was indicated by public TCR beta signatures.

From the reads, TCRdb called clonotypes with MiXCR, one entry per CDR3 protein. Of almost 550,000 distinct CDR3 sequences in the sample, about 15% were seen once. This CDR3 comprises 16 residues. Germline trimming cut 3 bases from V and 2 bases from J; bases unmatched to any gene: 9. Germline V lookup: CDR1 SQVTM, CDR2 ANQGSEA. The TCR sequence derives from a human donor in good health (CMV status not recorded). Some clones in this sample may be carry-over from other donors' samples. The sample was CD8+ T cells from PBMCs. This sequence joins TRBV29-1 and TRBJ2-5, with TRBD2 matching over 10 bases. The CDR3 DNA sequence: TGCAGCGTTGAGGCTAGCGGGAGAGTGGGTCAAGAGACCCAGTACTTC. Its translation: CSVEASGRVGQETQYF.